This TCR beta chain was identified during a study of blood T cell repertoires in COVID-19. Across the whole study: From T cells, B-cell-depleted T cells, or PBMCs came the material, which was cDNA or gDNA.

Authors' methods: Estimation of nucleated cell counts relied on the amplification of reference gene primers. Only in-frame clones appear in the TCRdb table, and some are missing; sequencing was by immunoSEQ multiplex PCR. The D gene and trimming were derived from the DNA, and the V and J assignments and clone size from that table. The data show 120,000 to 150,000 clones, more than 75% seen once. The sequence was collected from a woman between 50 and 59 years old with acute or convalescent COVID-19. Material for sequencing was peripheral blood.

CDR3 sequence: CASSVGGGVSGNTIYF. The DNA for the CDR3 is TGTGCCAGCAGCGTAGGAGGGGGCGTCTCTGGAAACACCATATATTTT. The V call is TRBV9, the J call TRBJ1-3, with 7 bases aligning to TRBD1. Germline CDR1 is SGDLS and CDR2 is YYNGEE. Trimming took 0 bases from V and 0 from J; bases not matched to a gene: 3. This CDR3 region has 16 residues. The full variable domain, with the rest looked up from reference TRBV9 and TRBJ1-3, is DSGVTQTPKHLITATGQRVTLRCSPRSGDLSVYWYQQSLDQGLQFLIQYYNGEERAKGNILERFSAQQFPDLHSELNLSSLELGDSALYFCASSVGGGVSGNTIYFGEGSWLTVV.